Below are 2 T cell receptor beta chains sequenced from a single sample in a study of shared clonotypes between healthy human individuals. It was CD45RO-negative cells, positively selected for CCR7, that made up naive CD8 cells, with terminally differentiated effector memory CD45RA+ cells excluded. Measured with immunoSEQ multiplex PCR; TCRdb has only the in-frame clones, and not every one. The top ten clones hold 1.5% to 2% of a sample with millions of clones, around 93% of them seen once. The specimen was naive CD8+ T cells from PBMCs. The receptors were sampled from a man between 18 and 35 years old in good health. Some clones in this sample may be carry-over from other donors' samples.

This chain connects TRBV9 to TRBJ2-7; D gene ambiguous. The CDR3 is 14 amino acids. Germline V lookup: CDR1 SGDLS, CDR2 YYNGEE. Deletions cut 3 bases from V and 2 bases from J, with 12 bases between. The CDR3 DNA reads TGTGCCAGCAGCGGGCCAAACGCCGCCTACGAGCAGTACTTC. This sequence encodes CASSGPNAAYEQYF.

The chain combines TRBV27 with TRBJ2-5, with 9 bases fitting TRBD2. This CDR3 comprises 18 residues. Looked up from germline, CDR1 is MNHEY and CDR2 is SMNVEV (reference sequence). Trimming at V came to 4 bases and at J to 5 bases, leaving 17 bases not matched to a gene. The CDR3 here is CASSSPQGSGRGRETQYF. In DNA form, the CDR3 reads TGTGCCAGCAGTTCCCCTCAGGGTAGCGGGAGAGGAAGGGAGACCCAGTACTTC.